The 22 T cell receptor beta chains below were found in one sample sequenced in a study of monozygotic twins with inflammatory bowel disease. For each CDR3 protein, TCRdb gives one entry from its re-call of the 5' RACE reads, without DNA. The table counts around 200,000 distinct CDR3 sequences; less than 2% lies in the top ten. Sequencing used blood. The source is a human donor with ulcerative colitis or Crohn's disease, or a healthy co-twin of an affected twin (not recorded which).

The V and J genes are TRBV20-1 and TRBJ2-2; no DNA is available, so the TRBD1 call from TCRdb remains unchecked. Germline V gives CDR1 DFQATT, CDR2 SNEGSKA (reference sequence). This CDR3 spans 14 amino acids. CDR3 residues: CSASLGQGTGELFF.

The chain is built from TRBV25-1 and TRBJ1-2; TCRdb calls TRBD1, which cannot be checked without DNA. The V gene's germline CDR1 is MGHDK and CDR2 SYGVNS. The CDR3 covers 15 residues. The CDR3: CASRAGSGANYGYTF.

V gene TRBV18 combines with J gene TRBJ1-5; the TCRdb call, TRBD1, lacks DNA for checking. CDR1 and CDR2 (germline): KGHSH, LQKENI. This CDR3 contains 13 residues. This CDR3 reads CASRQGEDQPQHF.

J is TRBJ1-4 and V is TRBV18; checking the TCRdb D call of TRBD1 is not possible without DNA. CDR3 length equals 13 residues. The V gene's germline CDR1 is KGHSH and CDR2 LQKENI. CDR3 sequence: CASRRGENEKLFF.

Here the CDR3 reads CSAPPVDTGELFF. The gene calls are TRBV20-1 and TRBJ2-2; TCRdb selects TRBD1, and the lack of DNA leaves this call unchecked. Germline assignment: CDR1 DFQATT and CDR2 SNEGSKA (reference sequence). There are 13 residues in the CDR3.

The rearrangement uses TRBV5-6 and TRBJ2-2; TCRdb's D gene call, TRBD1, goes unchecked for lack of DNA. Germline CDR1 SGHDT, CDR2 YYEEEE. CDR3 length: 16 amino acids. CDR3: CASSYFRGLNTGELFF. The full variable domain, in which reference TRBV5-6 and TRBJ2-2 provide the parts outside the CDR3, is DAGVTQSPTHLIKTRGQQVTLRCSPKSGHDTVSWYQQALGQGPQFIFQYYEEEERQRGNFPDRFSGHQFPNYSSELNVNALLLGDSALYLCASSYFRGLNTGELFFGEGSRLTVL.

This chain links TRBV29-1 with TRBJ2-3; TCRdb selects TRBD1, and the lack of DNA leaves this call unchecked. The CDR3 runs 14 residues. The germline V gene has CDR1 SQVTM and CDR2 ANQGSEA. CDR3 amino acids: CSVEALDRRDTQYF.

This sequence joins TRBV6-5 and TRBJ1-2; TCRdb's D call, TRBD1, is unchecked because there is no DNA. The V gene's germline CDR1 is MNHEY and CDR2 SVGAGI. This CDR3 contains 13 residues. The CDR3 here is CASRPGQPYGYTF.

This chain uses TRBV12-3 or TRBV12-4 with TRBJ1-5; TCRdb outputs TRBD1, but without DNA this stays unchecked. The CDR3 totals 17 residues. The CDR3 sequence: CASSLDIGTGPPRPQHF.

The chain recombines TRBV2 with TRBJ1-5. The CDR3 has 14 residues. Per the germline V gene, CDR1 is SNHLY and CDR2 is FYNNEI. The CDR3 here is CASSEVDENQPQHF.

The CDR3 sequence is CSAEANGRTGSYEQYF. V and J are TRBV20-1 and TRBJ2-7; lacking DNA, the TRBD1 call made by TCRdb goes unchecked. The CDR3 runs 16 residues. CDR1 is DFQATT, CDR2 SNEGSKA, per germline (reference sequence).

The chain recombines TRBV2 with TRBJ1-1; without DNA, the TCRdb call of TRBD1 cannot be checked. There are 14 residues in the CDR3. CDR1 is SNHLY, CDR2 FYNNEI, per germline. The CDR3 region is CASINRGGSTEAFF.

V gene TRBV25-1 combines with J gene TRBJ2-1. Looked up from germline, CDR1 is MGHDK and CDR2 is SYGVNS. The CDR3 sequence is 11 residues long. The CDR3 is CASSILDEQFF. The full variable domain, in which reference TRBV25-1 and TRBJ2-1 provide the parts outside the CDR3, is EADIYQTPRYLVIGTGKKITLECSQTMGHDKMYWYQQDPGMELHLIHYSYGVNSTEKGDLSSESTVSRIRTEHFPLTLESARPSHTSQYLCASSILDEQFFGPGTRLTVL.

The CDR3 loop is CASSAPVLGYTF. This rearrangement joins TRBV9 to TRBJ1-2; TCRdb selects TRBD1, and the lack of DNA leaves this call unchecked. The CDR3 spans 12 residues. Germline V CDR1 and CDR2: SGDLS, YYNGEE.

The chain combines TRBV9 with TRBJ2-1; TCRdb gives TRBD2 as the D gene, but with no DNA this cannot be confirmed. Germline V gives CDR1 SGDLS, CDR2 YYNGEE. The CDR3 contains 16 residues. This CDR3 is CASSLEERGAYNEQFF.

This sequence joins TRBV5-1 and TRBJ1-2; TCRdb's D call, TRBD1, is unchecked because there is no DNA. The CDR3 runs 14 residues. Germline assignment: CDR1 SGHRS and CDR2 YFSETQ. The CDR3 region is CASSLAGHNYGYTF. The full variable domain, in which reference TRBV5-1 and TRBJ1-2 provide the parts outside the CDR3, is KAGVTQTPRYLIKTRGQQVTLSCSPISGHRSVSWYQQTPGQGLQFLFEYFSETQRNKGNFPGRFSGRQFSNSRSEMNVSTLELGDSALYLCASSLAGHNYGYTFGSGTRLTVV.

The chain carries TRBV20-1 and TRBJ2-1; TCRdb proposes TRBD2, but this gene call is untestable without DNA. The V gene's germline CDR1 is DFQATT and CDR2 SNEGSKA (reference sequence). CDR3 length: 17 residues. The CDR3 here is CSATSPGGAGSYNEQFF.

The chain joins TRBV5-1 to TRBJ2-7; TCRdb outputs TRBD1, but without DNA this stays unchecked. In germline, CDR1 is SGHRS, CDR2 YFSETQ. The CDR3 totals 14 residues. This chain's CDR3 is CASSLAGGSYEQYF.

The J gene is TRBJ2-5, the V gene TRBV10-1; TCRdb's D gene call, TRBD1, goes unchecked for lack of DNA. This CDR3 contains 15 residues. The germline gives CDR1 WNHNN, CDR2 SYGVQD (reference sequence). This chain's CDR3 is CASSGTGGPQETQYF.

V is TRBV5-4 and J is TRBJ2-4. The germline V gene encodes CDR1 SGHNT and CDR2 YYREEE (reference sequence). The CDR3 is 14 residues long. The CDR3 loop reads CASSFSEVQNIQYF.

The chain has TRBV5-6 and TRBJ1-1. Germline V CDR1 and CDR2: SGHDT, YYEEEE. The CDR3 sequence is 14 residues long. The CDR3 sequence is CASSSGLPETEAFF.

The chain combines TRBV14 with TRBJ1-5; TCRdb designates TRBD1, a call that cannot be tested without DNA. The germline V gene has CDR1 SGHDN and CDR2 FVKESK. The CDR3 covers 14 residues. CDR3 sequence: CASSRTVSNQPQHF. Drawing the rest from reference TRBV14 and TRBJ1-5, the complete variable domain is EAGVTQFPSHSVIEKGQTVTLRCDPISGHDNLYWYRRVMGKEIKFLLHFVKESKQDESGMPNNRFLAERTGGTYSTLKVQPAELEDSGVYFCASSRTVSNQPQHFGDGTRLSIL.